A single sample gave rise to the 28 T cell receptor beta chains below, sequenced in a study of OX40 agonist ivuxolimab in advanced cancers. TCRdb's copy holds only in-frame clones and misses some; the assay was immunoSEQ multiplex PCR. The sample has approximately 54,000 clones, 90% to 95% seen once. The specimen was CD4+ or CD8+ T cells sorted from blood, collected in a trial of the OX40 agonist ivuxolimab. The receptor set was obtained from an adult with an advanced solid tumor such as melanoma, head and neck, liver or kidney cancer.

The gene calls are TRBV4-3 and TRBJ1-4; no clear D gene. In germline, CDR1 is LGHNA, CDR2 YSLEER. The CDR3 length is 13 residues. V lost 6 bases to trimming and J lost 4 bases, with 9 bases between them. The CDR3 reads CASSRNFNEKLFF. Here the CDR3 DNA reads TGCGCCAGCAGTCGGAACTTTAATGAAAAACTGTTTTTT.

The chain is built from TRBV29-1 and TRBJ2-3; D is possibly TRBD2 (7 bases). The CDR3 consists of 14 residues. Trimming removed 4 bases from V and 1 base from J, with 12 bases in between. Germline V gives CDR1 SQVTM, CDR2 ANQGSEA. The CDR3 bases are TGCAGCGTTGCCTGGGGGGGGCGCACAGATACGCAGTATTTT. Its translation is CSVAWGGRTDTQYF.

The V and J genes are TRBV7-2 and TRBJ2-1, with D perhaps given as TRBD1 or TRBD2 (5 bases each). This CDR3 contains 15 residues. V lost 3 bases to trimming and J lost 5 bases, with 14 bases between them. CDR1 and CDR2 from the germline V gene are SGHTA and FQGNSA. The DNA for the CDR3 is TGTGCCAGCAGCTTGCTCGGGACGGGCAACAATGAGCAGTTCTTC. It encodes CASSLLGTGNNEQFF.

This sequence joins TRBV12-5 and TRBJ1-1; D is unclear. CDR3 length equals 13 residues. Deletions cut 2 bases from V and 10 bases from J, with 14 bases between. Germline V CDR1 and CDR2: LGHNT, FRNRAP. CDR3 sequence reads: CASGLNPSYRAFF. The CDR3 coding sequence is TGTGCTAGTGGTTTGAACCCCTCCTACCGAGCTTTCTTT.

This clone was recorded only once. This rearrangement joins TRBV5-1 to TRBJ1-1; 8 positions agree with TRBD1. The germline gives CDR1 SGHRS, CDR2 YFSETQ. The CDR3 is 16 amino acids. Unmatched junction bases numbered 8, after V lost 4 bases and J lost 0 bases. The CDR3: CASSLTGGSLNTEAFF. CDR3 bases: TGCGCCAGCAGCCTAACAGGGGGGAGCTTGAACACTGAAGCTTTCTTT.

The genes are TRBV5-1 and TRBJ1-1; D gene unclear. Germline V lookup: CDR1 SGHRS, CDR2 YFSETQ. The CDR3 runs 14 residues. The V end was cut by 2 bases, the J end by 1 base, with 9 bases between. The CDR3 reads CASSFDGGNTEAFF. CDR3 in DNA: TGCGCCAGCAGCTTCGACGGAGGGAACACTGAAGCTTTCTTT.

The V gene is TRBV10-2, the J gene TRBJ1-2; 9 positions match TRBD1. Germline-derived CDR1 and CDR2 are WSHSY and SAAADI. The ends lost 6 bases at V and 3 bases at J; junction bases unmatched: 17. This CDR3 comprises 18 residues. CDR3 sequence: CASRAPGQGFLMDYGYTF. CDR3 in DNA: TGCGCCAGCAGAGCGCCGGGACAGGGTTTTCTCATGGACTATGGCTACACCTTC.

This clone was seen more than once but under ten times. This chain links TRBV4-2 with TRBJ1-6; 10 nucleotides align to TRBD1. Germline V lookup: CDR1 LGHNA, CDR2 YNFKEQ. This CDR3 has 15 amino acids. Trimming cost V 5 bases and J 7 bases; bases outside gene matches: 5. The CDR3 loop reads CASSIPGQGNSPLHF. CDR3 sequence (DNA): TGTGCCAGCAGCATCCCGGGACAGGGGAATTCACCCCTCCACTTT.

The rearrangement joins TRBV7-8 to TRBJ1-1; D gene ambiguous. V was clipped by 0 bases and J by 4 bases, with 15 bases between them. Germline-derived CDR1 and CDR2 are SGHVS and FQNEAQ. The CDR3 contains 16 residues. CDR3 nucleotides: TGTGCCAGCAGCTTAGCCGGACCTCGGTCGACCACTGAAGCTTTCTTT. Translating it yields CASSLAGPRSTTEAFF.

CDR3 sequence (DNA): TGTGCCAGCAGGACAGCCCGGCGAGCTTTCTTT. Its translation is CASRTARRAFF. J is TRBJ1-1 and V is TRBV28; D is perhaps TRBD1 (5 bases). The germline V gene encodes CDR1 MDHEN and CDR2 SYDVKM. Trimming left V 6 bases short and J 10 bases short, with 12 bases between. CDR3 size: 11 residues.

V is TRBV6-1 and J is TRBJ2-7; a weak D match, TRBD1 (5 bases). V lost 4 bases and J lost 3, with 19 bases in between. Germline CDR1 and CDR2: MNHNS and SASEGT. CDR3 length: 16 residues. CDR3 sequence (DNA): TGTGCCAGCAGTGTACCAGGGTACCCTCTCTTCTACGAGCAGTACTTC. Protein sequence: CASSVPGYPLFYEQYF.

The chain uses TRBV11-3 and TRBJ2-1; weak D call: TRBD2 (6 bases). The V and J ends lost 3 bases and 13 bases respectively, with 22 bases between them. The length of the CDR3 is 15 residues. CDR1 SGHNT and CDR2 YENEEA come from the germline V gene. The CDR3, as DNA: TGTGCCAGCAGCTTCGGCAGTAGTGGGGGGAATCGTCAGTTCTTC. Translating it yields CASSFGSSGGNRQFF.

CDR3 nucleotide sequence: TGTGCCAGCAGCGACAGGGGACCCTACGAGCAGTACTTC. This sequence encodes CASSDRGPYEQYF. The chain employs TRBV27 and TRBJ2-7; 8 bases are a match to TRBD1. The CDR3 is 13 residues long. Unmatched junction bases numbered 3, after V lost 6 bases and J lost 2 bases. Germline V lookup: CDR1 MNHEY, CDR2 SMNVEV (reference sequence).

The chain links TRBV7-6 to TRBJ1-1; TRBD1 matches 7 bases. After removal of 5 bases from V and 1 base from J, the junction contained 4 bases not matched to a gene. CDR1 SGHVS and CDR2 FNYEAQ come from the germline V gene. CDR3 length: 14 amino acids. In DNA form, the CDR3 reads TGTGCCAGCAGCGCCTACAGGGGGAACACTGAAGCTTTCTTT. Encoded protein: CASSAYRGNTEAFF. The variable domain in full, with the rest retrieved from reference TRBV7-6 and TRBJ1-1, is GAGVSQSPRYKVTKRGQDVALRCDPISGHVSLYWYRQALGQGPEFLTYFNYEAQQDKSGLPNDRFSAERPEGSISTLTIQRTEQRDSAMYRCASSAYRGNTEAFFGQGTRLTVV.

The chain links TRBV6-1 to TRBJ1-2; D ambiguous. This CDR3 is built from 12 residues. Germline V lookup: CDR1 MNHNS, CDR2 SASEGT. Trimming stripped 7 bases from V and 2 bases from J, with 8 bases between. The CDR3 region is CASKRRNYGYTF. CDR3 sequence (DNA): TGTGCCAGCAAACGTAGGAACTATGGCTACACCTTC.

The V call is TRBV7-9, the J call TRBJ2-7; 10 positions match TRBD1. Germline CDR1 and CDR2: SEHNR and FQNEAQ (reference sequence). The CDR3 is 13 amino acids. Trimming removed 5 bases from V and 7 bases from J; junction bases left unmatched: 5. Written as DNA, the CDR3 is TGTGCCAGCAGCCGGGACAGGGGCGGGGAGCAGTACTTC. Its translation is CASSRDRGGEQYF. The full variable domain, in which reference TRBV7-9 and TRBJ2-7 provide the parts outside the CDR3, is DTGVSQNPRHKITKRGQNVTFRCDPISEHNRLYWYRQTLGQGPEFLTYFQNEAQLEKSRLLSDRFSAERPKGSFSTLEIQRTEQGDSAMYLCASSRDRGGEQYFGPGTRLTVT.

The sample holds a few counts of this clone. This chain links TRBV4-1 with TRBJ2-3; D is ambiguous. The CDR3 is made up of 14 amino acids. Germline assignment: CDR1 MGHRA and CDR2 YSYEKL. V lost 2 bases and J lost 8, with 14 bases in between. As DNA, the CDR3 is TGCGCCAGCAGCCAATTTGATGGCTATGGTACGCAGTATTTT. This encodes CASSQFDGYGTQYF.

This chain joins TRBV27 and TRBJ1-4; 8 nucleotides line up with TRBD1. Trimming cost V 5 bases and J 1 base; bases outside gene matches: 6. Per germline, CDR1 MNHEY and CDR2 SMNVEV (reference sequence). CDR3 size: 16 residues. CDR3 in DNA: TGTGCCAGCAGTACCTATGGACAGGGAACTAATGAAAAACTGTTTTTT. It is translated as CASSTYGQGTNEKLFF.

Only one count was recorded for this clone. The chain links TRBV7-2 to TRBJ2-7, with 9 bases identical to TRBD1. V was pared by 4 bases and J by 6 bases, with 10 bases of the junction left unmatched. Germline V CDR1 and CDR2: SGHTA, FQGNSA. The length of the CDR3 is 15 residues. CDR3 nucleotides: TGTGCCAGCAGCTCACAGGGGGCCTCGGTACTCGAGCAGTACTTC. Protein: CASSSQGASVLEQYF.

The rearrangement links TRBV4-3 to TRBJ2-7, with D possibly TRBD2 on 6 matching bases. The CDR3 runs 16 residues. V shed 0 bases and J shed 4 bases, with 16 bases lying between them. Germline V gives CDR1 LGHNA, CDR2 YSLEER. The CDR3 is CASSQETTRRAYEQYF. The CDR3 bases are TGCGCCAGCAGCCAAGAAACTACCCGGAGGGCTTACGAGCAGTACTTC.

This clone was seen only once. This chain joins TRBV11-1 and TRBJ1-2; tentative D call: TRBD1 (6 bases). This CDR3 comprises 13 residues. V was shortened by 1 base and J by 7 bases, with 10 bases between the two germline ends. Germline CDR1 reads SGHAT; CDR2 reads FQDESV (reference sequence). This chain's CDR3 is CASSLEAGVGYTF. CDR3 in DNA: TGTGCCAGCAGCTTAGAGGCAGGGGTTGGCTACACCTTC.

The chain combines TRBV6-6 with TRBJ1-5; no firm D call. CDR3 length equals 14 residues. CDR1 MNHNY and CDR2 SVGAGI come from the germline V gene (reference sequence). Trimming shortened V by 5 bases and J by 7 bases, and 15 bases separated the two germline ends. Here the CDR3 DNA reads TGTGCCAGCAGTGCCGGGCCCTTCACCCAGCCCCAGCATTTT. Its translation is CASSAGPFTQPQHF.

This chain links TRBV19 with TRBJ1-2; D not certain. Looked up from germline, CDR1 is LNHDA and CDR2 is SQIVND (reference sequence). V lost 8 bases to trimming and J lost 5 bases, with 18 bases between them. The CDR3 extends over 14 amino acids. CDR3 sequence: CASSIDAGEYGYTF. The CDR3 nucleotides are TGTGCCAGTTCTATAGACGCCGGAGAATATGGCTACACCTTC.

V usage is TRBV13 and J usage is TRBJ2-3, with 8 bases that match TRBD2. CDR3 length: 17 amino acids. Trimming took 5 bases from V and 6 from J; bases not matched to a gene: 16. Germline V gene lookup returns CDR1 PRHDT and CDR2 FYEKMQ (reference sequence). CDR3 sequence: CASSIKQNSRGVDTQYF. CDR3 nucleotides: TGTGCCAGCAGCATCAAACAAAACTCGCGGGGGGTCGATACGCAGTATTTT.

The CDR3 reads CASSLALGTKNIQYF. CDR3 DNA: TGTGCCAGCAGCCTCGCCCTGGGGACCAAAAACATTCAGTACTTC. This chain links TRBV4-2 with TRBJ2-4; D ambiguous. The CDR3 totals 15 residues. Trimming took off 4 bases at V and 2 bases at J, with 12 bases between the two ends. Germline loops: CDR1 LGHNA, CDR2 YNFKEQ.

The chain links TRBV20-1 to TRBJ2-1, with D uncertain. V was clipped by 1 base and J by 9 bases, with 7 bases between them. Germline V lookup: CDR1 DFQATT, CDR2 SNEGSKA (reference sequence). This CDR3 spans 11 amino acids. CDR3 nucleotide sequence: TGCAGTGCTAGAGGAGCCGGTGAGCAGTTCTTC. Residues: CSARGAGEQFF.

V gene TRBV5-1 combines with J gene TRBJ1-1; D remains ambiguous. The CDR3 is 13 residues long. V was shortened by 2 bases and J by 1 base, with 6 bases between the two germline ends. Germline V gene data show CDR1 as SGHRS and CDR2 as YFSETQ. The CDR3 loop reads CASSFQENTEAFF. The CDR3 DNA sequence: TGCGCCAGCAGCTTCCAGGAGAACACTGAAGCTTTCTTT. The variable domain in full, with the rest retrieved from reference TRBV5-1 and TRBJ1-1, is KAGVTQTPRYLIKTRGQQVTLSCSPISGHRSVSWYQQTPGQGLQFLFEYFSETQRNKGNFPGRFSGRQFSNSRSEMNVSTLELGDSALYLCASSFQENTEAFFGQGTRLTVV.

This chain links TRBV9 with TRBJ2-6; 7 bases fit TRBD1. The trim removed 0 bases at V and 0 bases at J, leaving 6 bases unmatched. Germline V gene lookup returns CDR1 SGDLS and CDR2 YYNGEE. This CDR3 is built from 18 residues. For the CDR3, the DNA is TGTGCCAGCAGCGTAGCCGGGACAGTTTACTCTGGGGCCAACGTCCTGACTTTC. As protein: CASSVAGTVYSGANVLTF. Based on the CDR3 plus reference TRBV9 and TRBJ2-6, the full variable domain is DSGVTQTPKHLITATGQRVTLRCSPRSGDLSVYWYQQSLDQGLQFLIQYYNGEERAKGNILERFSAQQFPDLHSELNLSSLELGDSALYFCASSVAGTVYSGANVLTFGAGSRLTVL.